A few counts support the clone carrying this TCR beta chain. Its antigen is not identified. The data were produced by immunoSEQ multiplex PCR, yet TCRdb's version contains in-frame clones alone and is incomplete. The sample records fewer than 3,000 clones, around 20% being singletons. The data stem from a study of T cells in localized non-small cell lung cancer. Broader study findings: Because researchers sequenced only one region of the tumor, heterogeneity is still possible. The study linked higher blood T cell density to longer overall survival. Adjacent lung exhibited a median of around 60 among the 100 most abundant tumor clones.

CDR3 length: 16 residues. The ends were cut back, 0 bases at V and 2 bases at J, with 9 bases in the middle. Germline loops: CDR1 SGDLS, CDR2 YYNGEE. The origin of this receptor is a male donor aged 60 or older with stage I lung adenocarcinoma. The chain is built from TRBV9 and TRBJ2-6; tentative D call: TRBD2 (5 bases). The sequencing used lung tumor tissue, collected before any cancer treatment. For the CDR3, the DNA is TGTGCCAGCAGCGTAGCTGCGGGTGCTGGGGCCAACGTCCTGACTTTC. Translating it yields CASSVAAGAGANVLTF.